The clone carrying this T cell receptor beta chain has ten or more counts. The data originate from a study of T-cell reconstitution after alpha-beta-depleted transplantation in children. TCRbeta library preparation incorporated unique molecular identifiers. Each CDR3 protein is one row after TCRdb ran MiXCR on the PCR reads. This repertoire shows around 670,000 distinct CDR3 sequences, less than 15% found once; its top ten account for around 0.79%. This CDR3 has 11 residues. V gave up 6 bases and J gave up 4 bases, with 9 bases separating them. Germline V gives CDR1 DFQATT, CDR2 SNEGSKA (reference sequence).

This specimen consisted of PBMCs, obtained before TCRalphabeta/CD19-depleted stem cell transplant. The TCR was taken from a girl between 2 and 10 years old with congenital amegakaryocytic thrombocytopenia, due to receive a stem cell transplant. J is TRBJ1-2 and V is TRBV20-1; D is unclear. This CDR3 reads CSASIPYGYTF. The CDR3 coding sequence is TGCAGTGCCAGTATTCCCTATGGCTACACCTTC.